These 14 T cell receptor beta chains came from one sample sequenced in a study of blood T cell repertoires in COVID-19. The method was immunoSEQ multiplex PCR; TCRdb's version includes in-frame clones alone and lacks a portion of them. This sample has a few hundred thousand clones, with around 83% found just once. The sample comprised peripheral blood. These receptors originate from a woman aged 45-60 years with acute or convalescent COVID-19.

In its sample, this clone was seen a few times. The chain joins TRBV19 to TRBJ1-5; the D gene is possibly TRBD1 (5 bases). Trimming stripped 6 bases from V and 7 bases from J, with 13 bases between. Germline values: CDR1 LNHDA, CDR2 SQIVND (reference sequence). The length of the CDR3 is 13 residues. The CDR3 region is CASRLNGGQPQHF. The CDR3 nucleotides are TGTGCCAGTAGACTTAACGGGGGGCAGCCCCAGCATTTT.

The chain is built from TRBV2 and TRBJ2-4, with 7 bases that match TRBD1. With 6 bases clipped from V and 0 bases from J, the junction kept 5 bases outside the gene matches. Germline V gives CDR1 SNHLY, CDR2 FYNNEI. The CDR3 spans 15 residues. The CDR3 DNA sequence: TGTGCCAGCAGAAACAGGGGATCAGCCAAAAACATTCAGTACTTC. Translation: CASRNRGSAKNIQYF.

This clone has just one count. The V and J genes are TRBV19 and TRBJ2-5, with D tentatively TRBD2 (6 bases). CDR3 length equals 16 residues. Germline CDR1 LNHDA, CDR2 SQIVND (reference sequence). Trimming removed 5 bases at V and 3 bases at J, with 19 bases between. In DNA form, the CDR3 reads TGTGCCAGTAGTTTTCAGGTAGCGGAAAAAAAAGAGACCCAGTACTTC. It encodes CASSFQVAEKKETQYF.

The J gene is TRBJ1-5, the V gene TRBV18; no clear D gene. The germline V gene has CDR1 KGHSH and CDR2 LQKENI. CDR3 length: 15 amino acids. V lost 3 bases to trimming and J lost 6 bases, with 15 bases between them. The CDR3 here is CASSPSRGEGQPQHF. CDR3 DNA sequence: TGTGCCAGCTCACCGTCCCGGGGTGAGGGTCAGCCCCAGCATTTT.

Note on this clone: Distinct nucleotide sequences in the sample also encode this CDR3. The chain links TRBV7-3 to TRBJ1-3; D remains ambiguous. Germline values: CDR1 SGHTA, CDR2 FQGTGA. The germline V and J ends were trimmed by 5 bases and 0 bases, with 5 bases remaining between them. The length of the CDR3 is 13 residues. The CDR3 spells CASSLSSGNTIYF. CDR3 bases: TGTGCCAGCAGCCTCAGCTCTGGAAACACCATATATTTT.

This clone showed up just once. This sequence joins TRBV6-5 and TRBJ2-1; TRBD1 is a possible D gene (5 bases). Trimming took off 6 bases at V and 5 bases at J, with 8 bases between the two ends. This CDR3 region has 12 residues. Germline V gene sequence: CDR1 MNHEY, CDR2 SVGAGI. The CDR3 DNA reads as TGTGCCAGCAGCACAGGAAACAATGAGCAGTTCTTC. It translates to CASSTGNNEQFF.

This clone occurred once. This chain links TRBV28 with TRBJ1-2, with unresolved D. The CDR3 has 13 residues. V lost 6 bases and J 6 bases, leaving 14 bases between the germline ends. Germline CDR1 MDHEN, CDR2 SYDVKM. The CDR3 region is CASSGGSGHGYTF. In nucleotides, the CDR3 is TGTGCCAGCAGCGGCGGTAGCGGTCATGGCTACACCTTC.

The chain combines TRBV6-5 with TRBJ2-1; D not resolved. Trimming left V 6 bases short and J 10 bases short, with 10 bases between. CDR1 is MNHEY and CDR2 is SVGAGI in the germline V gene. This CDR3 spans 11 amino acids. Here the CDR3 reads CASSRSGEQFF. The CDR3 coding sequence is TGTGCCAGCAGCCGTTCCGGGGAGCAGTTCTTC.

This clone was detected a few times. This chain connects TRBV19 to TRBJ1-5; D gene uncertain. CDR3 length: 15 residues. Trimming left V 4 bases short and J 0 bases short, with 10 bases between. CDR1 and CDR2 (germline): LNHDA, SQIVND (reference sequence). CDR3 residues: CASSSAGDSNQPQHF. The CDR3 nucleotides are TGTGCCAGTAGTAGTGCGGGCGATAGCAATCAGCCCCAGCATTTT.

V gene TRBV7-3 combines with J gene TRBJ2-2; no clear D. V was pared by 5 bases and J by 4 bases, with 17 bases between. Germline lookup yields CDR1 SGHTA and CDR2 FQGTGA. CDR3 length equals 16 residues. CDR3 nucleotides: TGTGCCAGCAGCCCCAAAGTTCCGGGTGTCACCGGGGAGCTGTTTTTT. This sequence encodes CASSPKVPGVTGELFF.

The chain links TRBV12-2 to TRBJ2-5; the table's D gene call, TRBD2, was not cross checked with the DNA. TRBV12-2 is a known pseudogene. The CDR3 has 18 amino acids. CDR3 in amino acids: CASRLAGTPVALQETQYF. The CDR3 coding sequence is TGTGCAAGTCGCTTAGCCGGAACCCCCGTAGCTCTCCAAGAGACCCAGTACTTC.

The V call is TRBV7-2, the J call TRBJ2-7; 10 bases are shared with TRBD2. Trimming removed 5 bases from V and 0 bases from J; junction bases left unmatched: 13. The germline CDR1 and CDR2 sequences are SGHTA and FQGNSA. The CDR3 totals 18 residues. CDR3: CASSPRQPLAGNSYEQYF. In DNA, the CDR3 is TGTGCCAGCAGCCCCAGACAACCACTAGCGGGGAACTCCTACGAGCAGTACTTC.

This sequence joins TRBV7-9 and TRBJ1-3; a possible D gene is TRBD1 (5 bases). The germline V gene encodes CDR1 SEHNR and CDR2 FQNEAQ (reference sequence). Trimming left V 0 bases short and J 2 bases short, with 8 bases between. This CDR3 spans 15 amino acids. The CDR3 reads CASSLASGTGNTIYF. CDR3 nucleotide sequence: TGTGCCAGCAGCTTAGCATCAGGGACTGGAAACACCATATATTTT.

V and J are TRBV10-3 and TRBJ2-1, with 9 bases lining up with TRBD2. Looked up from germline, CDR1 is ENHRY and CDR2 is SYGVKD. The CDR3 runs 14 residues. V was clipped by 6 bases and J by 4 bases; unmatched bases: 4. CDR3 protein: CAIRASGIYNEQFF. The CDR3 DNA follows: TGTGCCATCAGGGCTAGCGGGATTTACAATGAGCAGTTCTTC.